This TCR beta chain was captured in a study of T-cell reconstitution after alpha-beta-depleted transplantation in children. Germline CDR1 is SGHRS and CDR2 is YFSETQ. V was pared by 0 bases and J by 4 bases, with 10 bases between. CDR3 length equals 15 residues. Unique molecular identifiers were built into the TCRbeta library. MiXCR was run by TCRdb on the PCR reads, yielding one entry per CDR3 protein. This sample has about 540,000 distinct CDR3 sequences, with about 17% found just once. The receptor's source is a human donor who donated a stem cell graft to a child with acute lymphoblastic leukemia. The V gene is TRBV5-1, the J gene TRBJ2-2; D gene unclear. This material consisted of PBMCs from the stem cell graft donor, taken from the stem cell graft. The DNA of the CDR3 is TGCGCCAGCAGCTTGGTCCCGGACGGCACCGGGGAGCTGTTTTTT. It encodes CASSLVPDGTGELFF.